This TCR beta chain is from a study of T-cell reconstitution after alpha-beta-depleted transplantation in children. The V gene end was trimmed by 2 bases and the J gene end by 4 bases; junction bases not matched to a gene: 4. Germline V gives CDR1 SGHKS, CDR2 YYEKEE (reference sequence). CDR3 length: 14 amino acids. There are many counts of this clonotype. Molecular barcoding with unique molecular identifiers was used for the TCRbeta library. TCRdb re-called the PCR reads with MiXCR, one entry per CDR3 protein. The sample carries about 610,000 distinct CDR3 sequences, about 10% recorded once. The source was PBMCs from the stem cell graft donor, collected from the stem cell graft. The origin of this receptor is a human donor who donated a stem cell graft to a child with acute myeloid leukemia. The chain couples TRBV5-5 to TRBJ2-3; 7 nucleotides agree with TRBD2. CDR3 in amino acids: CASSFGSGADTQYF. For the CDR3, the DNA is TGTGCCAGCAGCTTCGGCAGCGGGGCAGATACGCAGTATTTT. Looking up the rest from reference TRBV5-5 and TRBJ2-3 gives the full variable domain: DAGVTQSPTHLIKTRGQQVTLRCSPISGHKSVSWYQQVLGQGPQFIFQYYEKEERGRGNFPDRFSARQFPNYSSELNVNALLLGDSALYLCASSFGSGADTQYFGPGTRLTVL.